The 18 T cell receptor beta chains given below trace back to one sample, sequenced in a study of T cell responses to AZD1222 COVID-19 vaccine. Data came from immunoSEQ multiplex PCR; TCRdb stores just in-frame clones and leaves some out. This sample has about 81,000 clones, with around 93% found just once. Sequencing was performed on peripheral blood, taken 28 days after the second AZD1222 dose. Receptor source: an adult who received the AZD1222 COVID-19 vaccine.

The J gene is TRBJ2-1, the V gene TRBV6-6; TRBD2 matches at 10 bases. V gave up 10 bases and J gave up 6 bases; unmatched junction bases: 9. Germline lookup yields CDR1 MNHNY and CDR2 SVGAGI (reference sequence). This CDR3 comprises 14 residues. CDR3 region: CATEPGLASNEQFF. In DNA form, the CDR3 reads TGTGCCACCGAGCCGGGACTAGCGAGCAATGAGCAGTTCTTC.

The V and J genes are TRBV11-2 and TRBJ2-7; 10 bases align to TRBD1. The CDR3 length is 15 residues. Trimming at V came to 4 bases and at J to 3 bases, leaving 6 bases not matched to a gene. Germline V CDR1 and CDR2: SGHAT, FQNNGV. CDR3 DNA sequence: TGTGCCAGCAGCTCGCCCCGGGACAGGGGCTACGAGCAGTACTTC. Translating gives CASSSPRDRGYEQYF.

The chain combines TRBV27 with TRBJ1-2; D gene uncertain. CDR1 and CDR2 (germline): MNHEY, SMNVEV (reference sequence). There are 14 residues in the CDR3. With 6 bases removed from V and 6 bases from J, the gap between germline ends came to 17 bases. CDR3 DNA sequence: TGTGCCAGCAGCACCTTGGGAGATCTGCATGGCTACACCTTC. As protein: CASSTLGDLHGYTF.

The CDR3 nucleotides are TGTGCCAGTTGGGCTATAGCCAAAAACATTCAGTACTTC. It yields the protein CASWAIAKNIQYF. The J gene is TRBJ2-4, the V gene TRBV27; no clear D gene. Germline CDR1 MNHEY, CDR2 SMNVEV (reference sequence). The CDR3 consists of 13 residues. The V gene lost 9 bases and the J gene lost 0 bases, with 9 bases spanning the gap.

The V gene is TRBV27, the J gene TRBJ2-3, with D perhaps given as TRBD1 or TRBD2 (5 bases each). The germline V gene has CDR1 MNHEY and CDR2 SMNVEV (reference sequence). V shed 2 bases and J shed 6 bases, with 9 bases lying between them. CDR3 length: 13 residues. Here the CDR3 reads CASSLRGTDTQYF. The CDR3 bases are TGTGCCAGCAGTTTAAGAGGGACGGATACGCAGTATTTT.

This chain connects TRBV9 to TRBJ1-6; D is undetermined. Germline V gene lookup returns CDR1 SGDLS and CDR2 YYNGEE. The V end lost 1 base, the J end lost 3 bases, and 14 bases lay between the germline ends. The length of the CDR3 is 17 residues. The CDR3 nucleotides are TGTGCCAGCAGCGTATACCCCGAACCGAGCTATAATTCACCCCTCCACTTT. Translated, it gives CASSVYPEPSYNSPLHF.

This chain joins TRBV5-4 and TRBJ2-1, with 9 bases fitting TRBD2. The CDR3 contains 17 residues. Germline-derived CDR1 and CDR2 are SGHNT and YYREEE (reference sequence). Unmatched junction bases numbered 14, after V lost 5 bases and J lost 5 bases. CDR3: CASRPAGASGTHNEQFF. For the CDR3, the DNA is TGTGCCAGCAGGCCTGCTGGGGCTAGCGGGACCCACAATGAGCAGTTCTTC. Complete variable domain (other parts from reference TRBV5-4 and TRBJ2-1): ETGVTQSPTHLIKTRGQQVTLRCSSQSGHNTVSWYQQALGQGPQFIFQYYREEENGRGNFPPRFSGLQFPNYSSELNVNALELDDSALYLCASRPAGASGTHNEQFFGPGTRLTVL.

V is TRBV19 and J is TRBJ1-4; no firm D call. Germline assignment: CDR1 LNHDA and CDR2 SQIVND (reference sequence). The CDR3 runs 12 residues. V dropped 1 base and J dropped 8 bases, with 5 bases sitting between them. This CDR3 is CASSIVGEKLFF. CDR3 in DNA: TGTGCCAGTAGTATAGTCGGAGAAAAACTGTTTTTT. Using reference TRBV19 and TRBJ1-4 for the parts outside the CDR3, the full variable domain is DGGITQSPKYLFRKEGQNVTLSCEQNLNHDAMYWYRQDPGQGLRLIYYSQIVNDFQKGDIAEGYSVSREKKESFPLTVTSAQKNPTAFYLCASSIVGEKLFFGSGTQLSVL.

The chain uses TRBV6-5 and TRBJ2-7; D may be TRBD1 or TRBD2 (6 bases each). The germline V and J ends were trimmed by 6 bases and 3 bases, with 15 bases remaining between them. Per the germline V gene, CDR1 is MNHEY and CDR2 is SVGAGI. The CDR3 covers 14 residues. CDR3 protein: CASSHTGALYEQYF. The CDR3 DNA is TGTGCCAGCAGCCACACGGGGGCCCTCTACGAGCAGTACTTC.

The chain uses TRBV5-8 and TRBJ2-7; TRBD2 matches 11 bases. The CDR3 length is 16 residues. V lost 3 bases to trimming and J lost 5 bases; unmatched junction nucleotides: 10. Germline loops: CDR1 SGHTS, CDR2 YDEGEE. The CDR3 DNA reads TGTGCCAGCAGCTCGACCGGACTAGCGGGTTTAGACGAGCAGTACTTC. Translated: CASSSTGLAGLDEQYF.

This sequence joins TRBV2 and TRBJ1-1; D not certain. From germline, CDR1 is SNHLY and CDR2 FYNNEI. The V end lost 4 bases, the J end lost 1 base, and 10 bases lay between the germline ends. This CDR3 comprises 14 residues. The CDR3 here is CASSGRLTNTEAFF. DNA of the CDR3: TGTGCCAGCAGTGGAAGACTAACGAACACTGAAGCTTTCTTT.

The chain combines TRBV7-2 with TRBJ2-7; the D is unclear. Between the trimmed V and J ends, which lost 5 bases and 6 bases, there was a span of 17 bases. Germline CDR1 SGHTA, CDR2 FQGNSA. This CDR3 is built from 14 residues. CDR3: CASSPNSQPSEQYF. The CDR3 coding sequence is TGTGCCAGCAGCCCAAATAGTCAACCCAGCGAGCAGTACTTC.

The rearrangement joins TRBV7-2 to TRBJ1-1; the match to TRBD1 covers 7 bases. The length of the CDR3 is 15 residues. Germline CDR1 reads SGHTA; CDR2 reads FQGNSA. The J segment lost 2 bases and the V segment lost 5 bases, leaving 8 bases of the junction unmatched. CDR3: CASSPRRQGNTEAFF. The CDR3, as DNA: TGTGCCAGCAGCCCCCGCCGACAGGGTAACACTGAAGCTTTCTTT.

The chain uses TRBV19 and TRBJ1-6; 7 bases map to TRBD1. This CDR3 is built from 13 residues. CDR1 LNHDA and CDR2 SQIVND come from the germline V gene (reference sequence). The trim removed 11 bases at V and 10 bases at J, leaving 11 bases unmatched. Here the CDR3 reads CAASGQAGSPLHF. The CDR3 DNA reads TGTGCCGCCTCCGGACAGGCTGGCTCACCCCTCCACTTT.

V is TRBV5-1 and J is TRBJ2-5; the D call may be TRBD1 or TRBD2 (6 bases each). CDR1 and CDR2 (germline): SGHRS, YFSETQ. V dropped 0 bases and J dropped 5 bases, with 14 bases sitting between them. The length of the CDR3 is 15 residues. The CDR3 spells CASSLERGAGETQYF. The CDR3 DNA follows: TGCGCCAGCAGCTTGGAAAGGGGGGCTGGGGAGACCCAGTACTTC. Looking up the rest from reference TRBV5-1 and TRBJ2-5 gives the full variable domain: KAGVTQTPRYLIKTRGQQVTLSCSPISGHRSVSWYQQTPGQGLQFLFEYFSETQRNKGNFPGRFSGRQFSNSRSEMNVSTLELGDSALYLCASSLERGAGETQYFGPGTRLLVL.

The chain combines TRBV5-1 with TRBJ2-2, with 8 bases identical to TRBD1. The V segment lost 0 bases and the J segment 4 bases; nucleotides outside the gene matches: 5. The CDR3 runs 16 residues. From germline, CDR1 is SGHRS and CDR2 YFSETQ. Written as DNA, the CDR3 is TGCGCCAGCAGCTTGGAAGGAGGACAGGGCACCGGGGAGCTGTTTTTT. Translated: CASSLEGGQGTGELFF.

This clone was picked up one time. CDR3 DNA sequence: TGCGCCAGCAGCTTGCCCACTAGCGGGAGGGTATTCTTC. The encoded protein is CASSLPTSGRVFF. The gene calls are TRBV5-1 and TRBJ2-1, with TRBD2 matching over 13 bases. This CDR3 is 13 amino acids long. CDR1 and CDR2 (germline): SGHRS, YFSETQ. The V gene end was trimmed by 1 base and the J gene end by 16 bases; junction bases not matched to a gene: 5.

The chain carries TRBV7-2 and TRBJ2-2; perhaps D is TRBD1 or TRBD2 (5 bases each). Germline V gives CDR1 SGHTA, CDR2 FQGNSA. CDR3 length equals 18 residues. V was clipped by 2 bases and J by 0 bases, with 16 bases between them. DNA for the CDR3: TGTGCCAGCAGCTTATTGGGGCTAGCTGGGACGAACACCGGGGAGCTGTTTTTT. The encoded protein is CASSLLGLAGTNTGELFF.